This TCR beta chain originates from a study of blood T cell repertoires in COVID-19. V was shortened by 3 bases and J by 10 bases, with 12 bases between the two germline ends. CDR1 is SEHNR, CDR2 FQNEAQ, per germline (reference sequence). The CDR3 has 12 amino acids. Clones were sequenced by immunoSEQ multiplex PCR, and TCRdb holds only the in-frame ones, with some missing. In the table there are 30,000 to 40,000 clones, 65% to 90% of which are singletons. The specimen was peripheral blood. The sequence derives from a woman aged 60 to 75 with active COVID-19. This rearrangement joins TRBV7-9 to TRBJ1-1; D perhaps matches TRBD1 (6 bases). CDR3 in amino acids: CASSFSGGAAFF. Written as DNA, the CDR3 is TGTGCCAGCAGCTTTAGCGGGGGGGCAGCTTTCTTT.